This T cell receptor beta chain comes out of a study of CD8 T cells in ankylosing spondylitis. Germline CDR1 is MNHEY and CDR2 is SVGEGT. CDR3 size: 12 residues. Trimming took 4 bases from V and 2 from J, leaving 6 bases between them. This clonotype was recorded at least ten times. The antigen is not known. Study findings and constraints: For ankylosing spondylitis blood, a TCR beta motif of seven to nine highly homologous variants appeared characteristic. Disease-linked clones reportedly concentrated significantly in matched ankylosing spondylitis synovial fluid.

For TCR beta, libraries came from quantitative 5'-RACE with molecular barcodes. TCRdb redid the calling of the 5' RACE reads with MiXCR, one entry per CDR3 protein. The sample lists fewer than 550,000 distinct CDR3 sequences, roughly 5.3% seen once, with around 3.5% in the top ten. This chain connects TRBV6-2 or TRBV6-3 to TRBJ2-7; no reliable D call. This TCR was sampled from a male donor with ankylosing spondylitis. Sequencing was performed on blood, either unsorted or a sorted T cell fraction (not recorded which). CDR3 DNA sequence: TGTGCCAGCAGTTGGCAACCCTACGAGCAGTACTTC. This translates into CASSWQPYEQYF.